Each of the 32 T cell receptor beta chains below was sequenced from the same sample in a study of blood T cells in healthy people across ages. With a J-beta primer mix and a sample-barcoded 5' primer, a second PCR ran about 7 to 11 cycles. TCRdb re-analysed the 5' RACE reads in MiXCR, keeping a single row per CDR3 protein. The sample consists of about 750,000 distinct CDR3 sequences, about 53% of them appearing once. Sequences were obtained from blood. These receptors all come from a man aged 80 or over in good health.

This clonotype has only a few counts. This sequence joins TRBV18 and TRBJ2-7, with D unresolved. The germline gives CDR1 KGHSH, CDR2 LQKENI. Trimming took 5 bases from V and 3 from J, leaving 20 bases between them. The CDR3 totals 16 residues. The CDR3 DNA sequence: TGTGCCAGCTCATCAAACACAAGGACCCTCCGCTACGAGCAGTACTTC. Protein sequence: CASSSNTRTLRYEQYF. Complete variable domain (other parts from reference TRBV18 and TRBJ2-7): NAGVMQNPRHLVRRRGQEARLRCSPMKGHSHVYWYRQLPEEGLKFMVYLQKENIIDESGMPKERFSAEFPKEGPSILRIQQVVRGDSAAYFCASSSNTRTLRYEQYFGPGTRLTVT.

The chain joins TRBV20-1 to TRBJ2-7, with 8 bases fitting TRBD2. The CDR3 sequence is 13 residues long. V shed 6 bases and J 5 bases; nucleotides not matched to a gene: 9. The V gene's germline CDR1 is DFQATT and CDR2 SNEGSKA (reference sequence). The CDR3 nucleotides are TGCAGTGCCCCGGGACTAGTGGGCGACGAGCAGTACTTC. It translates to CSAPGLVGDEQYF.

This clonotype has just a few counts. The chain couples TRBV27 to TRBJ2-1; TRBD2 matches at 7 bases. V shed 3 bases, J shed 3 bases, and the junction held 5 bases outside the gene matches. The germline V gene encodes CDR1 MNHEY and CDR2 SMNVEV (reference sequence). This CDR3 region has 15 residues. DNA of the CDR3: TGTGCCAGCAGTTTTCGGGCTAGCGGCTACAATGAGCAGTTCTTC. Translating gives CASSFRASGYNEQFF.

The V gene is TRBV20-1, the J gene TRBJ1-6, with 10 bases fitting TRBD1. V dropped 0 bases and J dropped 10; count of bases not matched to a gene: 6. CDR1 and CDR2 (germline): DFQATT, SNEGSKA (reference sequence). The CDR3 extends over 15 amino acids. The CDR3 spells CSAREDRGSQSPLHF. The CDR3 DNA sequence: TGCAGTGCTAGAGAGGACAGGGGGTCTCAGTCACCCCTCCACTTT.

The CDR3, as DNA: TGCGCCAGCAGCTTAGAGGGGCATAACTATGGCTACACCTTC. Encoded protein: CASSLEGHNYGYTF. The chain carries TRBV5-1 and TRBJ1-2; a weak D match, TRBD1 (5 bases). V shed 2 bases and J shed 1 base, with 9 bases lying between them. This CDR3 contains 14 residues. Per germline, CDR1 SGHRS and CDR2 YFSETQ.

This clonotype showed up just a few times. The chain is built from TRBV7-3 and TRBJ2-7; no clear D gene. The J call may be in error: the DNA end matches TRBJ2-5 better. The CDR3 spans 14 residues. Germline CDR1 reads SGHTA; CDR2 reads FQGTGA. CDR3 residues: CASSPGASRATQYF. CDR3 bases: TGTGCCAGCAGCCCCGGTGCCAGTCGAGCGACCCAGTACTTC.

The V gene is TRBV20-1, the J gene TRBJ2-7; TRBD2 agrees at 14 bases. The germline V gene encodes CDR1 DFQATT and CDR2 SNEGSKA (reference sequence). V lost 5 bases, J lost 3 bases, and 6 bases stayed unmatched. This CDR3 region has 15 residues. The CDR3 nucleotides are TGCAGTGCTCCCGGGACTAGCGGGGGAGACTACGAGCAGTACTTC. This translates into CSAPGTSGGDYEQYF.

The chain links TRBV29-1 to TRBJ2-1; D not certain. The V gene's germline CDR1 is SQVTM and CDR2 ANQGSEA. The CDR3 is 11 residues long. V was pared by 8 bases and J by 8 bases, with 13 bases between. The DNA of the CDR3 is TGCAGCTCCGGCTTCGACCATGAGCAGTTCTTC. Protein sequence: CSSGFDHEQFF.

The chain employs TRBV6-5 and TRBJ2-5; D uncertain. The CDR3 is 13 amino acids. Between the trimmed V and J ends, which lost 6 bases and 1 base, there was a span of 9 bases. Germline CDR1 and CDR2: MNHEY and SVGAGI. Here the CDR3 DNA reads TGTGCCAGCAGCCTACAGTTCCAAGAGACCCAGTACTTC. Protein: CASSLQFQETQYF.

CDR3 in amino acids: CASSLSGGHEQFF. In nucleotides, the CDR3 is TGTGCCAGCAGCTTATCAGGGGGCCATGAGCAGTTCTTC. This rearrangement joins TRBV7-2 to TRBJ2-1; TRBD1 aligns across 8 bases. V trimming: 2 bases; J trimming: 8 bases; junction bases outside the gene matches: 2. This CDR3 comprises 13 residues. Germline CDR1 is SGHTA and CDR2 is FQGNSA.

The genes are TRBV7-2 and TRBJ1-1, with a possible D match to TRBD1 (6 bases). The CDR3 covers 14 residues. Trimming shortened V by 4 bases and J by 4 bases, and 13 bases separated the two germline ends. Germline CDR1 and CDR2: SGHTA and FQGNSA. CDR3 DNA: TGTGCCAGCAGCTCGTACAGGGCTGGCACTGAAGCTTTCTTT. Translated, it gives CASSSYRAGTEAFF. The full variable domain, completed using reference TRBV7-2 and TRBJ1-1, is GAGVSQSPSNKVTEKGKDVELRCDPISGHTALYWYRQSLGQGLEFLIYFQGNSAPDKSGLPSDRFSAERTGGSVSTLTIQRTQQEDSAVYLCASSSYRAGTEAFFGQGTRLTVV.

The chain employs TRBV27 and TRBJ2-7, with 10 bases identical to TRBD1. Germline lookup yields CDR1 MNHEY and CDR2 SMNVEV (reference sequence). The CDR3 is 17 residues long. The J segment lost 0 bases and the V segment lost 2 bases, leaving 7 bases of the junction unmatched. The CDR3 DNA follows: TGTGCCAGCAGTTTAAGGGGGACAGGGGCAAGCTCCTACGAGCAGTACTTC. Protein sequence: CASSLRGTGASSYEQYF.

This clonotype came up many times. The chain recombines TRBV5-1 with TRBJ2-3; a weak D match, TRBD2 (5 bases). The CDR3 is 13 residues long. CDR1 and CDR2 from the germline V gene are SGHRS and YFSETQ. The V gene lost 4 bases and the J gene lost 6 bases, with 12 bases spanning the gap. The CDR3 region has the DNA TGCGCCAGCAGCGAGGCCGGGGTCGATACGCAGTATTTT. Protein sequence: CASSEAGVDTQYF.

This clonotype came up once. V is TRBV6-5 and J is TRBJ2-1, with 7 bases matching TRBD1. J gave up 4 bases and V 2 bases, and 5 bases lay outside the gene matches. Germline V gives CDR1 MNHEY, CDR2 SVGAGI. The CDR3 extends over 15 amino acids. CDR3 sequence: CASSYRRQGYNEQFF. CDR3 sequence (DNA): TGTGCCAGCAGTTACCGTCGACAGGGTTACAATGAGCAGTTCTTC.

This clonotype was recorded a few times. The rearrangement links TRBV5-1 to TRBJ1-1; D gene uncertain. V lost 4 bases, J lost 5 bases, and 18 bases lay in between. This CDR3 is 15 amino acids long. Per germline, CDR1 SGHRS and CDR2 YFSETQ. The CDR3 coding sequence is TGCGCCAGCAGCCCCTCGACTGATACGAAGACTGAAGCTTTCTTT. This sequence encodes CASSPSTDTKTEAFF.

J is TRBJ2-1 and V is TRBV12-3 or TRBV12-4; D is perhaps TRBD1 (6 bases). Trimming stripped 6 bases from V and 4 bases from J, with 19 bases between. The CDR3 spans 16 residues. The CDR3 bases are TGTGCCAGCAGCCCTACTAGTGGGGGCGTTTACAATGAGCAGTTCTTC. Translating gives CASSPTSGGVYNEQFF.

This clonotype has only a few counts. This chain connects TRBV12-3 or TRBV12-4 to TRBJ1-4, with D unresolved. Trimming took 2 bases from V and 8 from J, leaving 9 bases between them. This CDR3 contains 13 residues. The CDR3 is CASSLRLREKLFF. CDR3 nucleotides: TGTGCCAGCAGTTTACGGCTGAGGGAAAAACTGTTTTTT.

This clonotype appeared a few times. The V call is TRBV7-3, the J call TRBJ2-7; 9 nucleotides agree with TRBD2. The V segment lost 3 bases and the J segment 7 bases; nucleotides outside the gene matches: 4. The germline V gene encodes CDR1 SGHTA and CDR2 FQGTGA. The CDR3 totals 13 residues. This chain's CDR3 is CASSFASGNEQYF. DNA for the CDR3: TGTGCCAGCAGCTTTGCTAGCGGGAATGAGCAGTACTTC.

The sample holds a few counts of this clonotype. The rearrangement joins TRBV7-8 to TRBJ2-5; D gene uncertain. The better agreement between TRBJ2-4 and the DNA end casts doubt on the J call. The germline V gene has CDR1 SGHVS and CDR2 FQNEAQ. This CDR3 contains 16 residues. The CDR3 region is CASSSWGGRGKNIQYF. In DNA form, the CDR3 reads TGTGCCAGCAGCTCGTGGGGTGGGCGAGGCAAAAACATTCAGTACTTC.

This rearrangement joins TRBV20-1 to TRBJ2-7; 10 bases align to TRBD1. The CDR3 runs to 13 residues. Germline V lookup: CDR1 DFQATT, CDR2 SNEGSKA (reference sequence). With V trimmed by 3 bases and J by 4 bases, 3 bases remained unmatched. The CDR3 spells CSASWDRGYEQYF. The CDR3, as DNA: TGCAGTGCTAGTTGGGACAGGGGATACGAGCAGTACTTC.

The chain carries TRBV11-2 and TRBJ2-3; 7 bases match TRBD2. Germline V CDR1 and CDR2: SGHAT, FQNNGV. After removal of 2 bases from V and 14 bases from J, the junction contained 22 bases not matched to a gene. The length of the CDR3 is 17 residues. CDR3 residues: CASSLSLRAGAERYAYF. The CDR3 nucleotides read TGTGCCAGCAGCTTATCGCTAAGGGCGGGAGCGGAAAGATACGCGTATTTT.

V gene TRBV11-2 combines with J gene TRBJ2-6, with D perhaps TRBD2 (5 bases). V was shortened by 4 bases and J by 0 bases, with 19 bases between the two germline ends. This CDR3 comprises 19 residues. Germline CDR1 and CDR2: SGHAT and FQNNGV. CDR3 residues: CASSSRRLTRTSGANVLTF. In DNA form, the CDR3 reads TGTGCCAGCAGCTCTCGGAGGCTCACCAGGACCTCTGGGGCCAACGTCCTGACTTTC.

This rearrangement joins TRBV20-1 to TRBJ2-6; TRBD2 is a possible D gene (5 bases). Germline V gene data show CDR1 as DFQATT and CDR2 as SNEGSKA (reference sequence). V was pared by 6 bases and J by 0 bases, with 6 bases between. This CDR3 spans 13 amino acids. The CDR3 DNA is TGCAGTGCCGGGGACTCTGGGGCCAACGTCCTGACTTTC. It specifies CSAGDSGANVLTF.

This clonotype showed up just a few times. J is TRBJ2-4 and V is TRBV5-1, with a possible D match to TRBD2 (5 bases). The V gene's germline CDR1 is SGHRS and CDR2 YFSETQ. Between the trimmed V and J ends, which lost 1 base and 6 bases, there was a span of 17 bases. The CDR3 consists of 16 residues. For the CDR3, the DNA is TGCGCCAGCAGCTTGTCGGGATCAGATCTCTTAAACATTCAGTACTTC. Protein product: CASSLSGSDLLNIQYF.

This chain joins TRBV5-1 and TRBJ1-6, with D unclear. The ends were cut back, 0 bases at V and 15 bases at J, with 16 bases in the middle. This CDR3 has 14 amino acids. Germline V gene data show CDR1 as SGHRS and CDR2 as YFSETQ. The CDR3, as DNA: TGCGCCAGCAGCTTGGATCCACCCCAAGGACGCCTCCACTTT. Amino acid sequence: CASSLDPPQGRLHF.

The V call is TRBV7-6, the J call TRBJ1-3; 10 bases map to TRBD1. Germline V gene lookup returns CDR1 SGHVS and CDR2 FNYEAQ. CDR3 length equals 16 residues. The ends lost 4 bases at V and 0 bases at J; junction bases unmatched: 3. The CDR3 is CASSSGTGDSGNTIYF. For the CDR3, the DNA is TGTGCCAGCAGCTCCGGGACAGGGGACTCTGGAAACACCATATATTTT.

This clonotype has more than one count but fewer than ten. In DNA form, the CDR3 reads TGTGCCAGCAGCTCGCCCAGAACTAGCGGATCAGATACGCAGTATTTT. Translated, it gives CASSSPRTSGSDTQYF. The genes are TRBV7-9 and TRBJ2-3; the match to TRBD2 covers 8 bases. Trimming took 4 bases from V and 4 from J; bases not matched to a gene: 10. This CDR3 is built from 16 residues. Germline loops: CDR1 SEHNR, CDR2 FQNEAQ (reference sequence).

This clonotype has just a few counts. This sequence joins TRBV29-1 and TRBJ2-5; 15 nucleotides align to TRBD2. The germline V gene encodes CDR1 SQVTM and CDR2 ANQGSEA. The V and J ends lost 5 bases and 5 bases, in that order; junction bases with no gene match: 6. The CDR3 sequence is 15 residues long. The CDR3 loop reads CSVWTSGRVGETQYF. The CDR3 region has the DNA TGCAGCGTTTGGACTAGCGGGAGGGTCGGCGAGACCCAGTACTTC. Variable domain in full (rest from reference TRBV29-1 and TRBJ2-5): SAVISQKPSRDICQRGTSLTIQCQVDSQVTMMFWYRQQPGQSLTLIATANQGSEATYESGFVIDKFPISRPNLTFSTLTVSNMSPEDSSIYLCSVWTSGRVGETQYFGPGTRLLVL.

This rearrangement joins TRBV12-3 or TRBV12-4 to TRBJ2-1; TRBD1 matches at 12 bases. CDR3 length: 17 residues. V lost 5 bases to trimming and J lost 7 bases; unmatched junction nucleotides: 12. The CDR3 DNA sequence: TGTGCCAGCAGTCACAAATCCGGGACAGGGGGCCGGAATGAGCAGTTCTTC. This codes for CASSHKSGTGGRNEQFF.

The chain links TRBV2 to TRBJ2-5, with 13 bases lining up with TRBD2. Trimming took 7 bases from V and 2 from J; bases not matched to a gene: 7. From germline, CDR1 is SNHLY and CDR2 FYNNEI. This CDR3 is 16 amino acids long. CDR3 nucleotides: TGTGCCAGCAAACCGGGACTAGCGGGATCACAAGAGACCCAGTACTTC. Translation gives CASKPGLAGSQETQYF.

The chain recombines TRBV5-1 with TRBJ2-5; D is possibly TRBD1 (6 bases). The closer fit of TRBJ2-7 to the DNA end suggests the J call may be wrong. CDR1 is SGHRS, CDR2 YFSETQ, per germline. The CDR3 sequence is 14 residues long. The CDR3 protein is CASSLLTGYREQYF. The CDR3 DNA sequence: TGCGCCAGCAGCTTGTTAACAGGGTACCGCGAGCAGTACTTC.

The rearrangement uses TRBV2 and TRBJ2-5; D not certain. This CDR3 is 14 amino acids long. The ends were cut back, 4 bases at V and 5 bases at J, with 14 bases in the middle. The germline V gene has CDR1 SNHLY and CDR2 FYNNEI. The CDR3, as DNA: TGTGCCAGCAGTGTACTACTACTTACCGAGACCCAGTACTTC. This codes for CASSVLLLTETQYF. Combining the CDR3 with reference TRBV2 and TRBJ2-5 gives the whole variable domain EPEVTQTPSHQVTQMGQEVILRCVPISNHLYFYWYRQILGQKVEFLVSFYNNEISEKSEIFDDQFSVERPDGSNFTLKIRSTKLEDSAMYFCASSVLLLTETQYFGPGTRLLVL.